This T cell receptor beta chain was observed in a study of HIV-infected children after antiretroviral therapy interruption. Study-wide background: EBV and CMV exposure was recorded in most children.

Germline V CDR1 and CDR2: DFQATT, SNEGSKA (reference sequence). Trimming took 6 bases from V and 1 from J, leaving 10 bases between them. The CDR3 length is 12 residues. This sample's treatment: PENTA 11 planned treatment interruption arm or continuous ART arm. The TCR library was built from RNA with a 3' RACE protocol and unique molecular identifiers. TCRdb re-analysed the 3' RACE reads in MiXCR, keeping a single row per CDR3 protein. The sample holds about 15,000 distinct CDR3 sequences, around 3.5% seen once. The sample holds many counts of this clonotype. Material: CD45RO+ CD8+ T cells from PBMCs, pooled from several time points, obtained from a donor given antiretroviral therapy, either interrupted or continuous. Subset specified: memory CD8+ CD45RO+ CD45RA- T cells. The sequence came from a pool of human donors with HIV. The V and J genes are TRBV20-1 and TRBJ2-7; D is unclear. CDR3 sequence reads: CSAIRGSYEQYF. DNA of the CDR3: TGCAGTGCGATCCGAGGATCCTACGAGCAGTACTTC.